The next 30 T cell receptor beta chains were all read from a single sample in a study of T cell responses to AZD1222 COVID-19 vaccine. This table comes from immunoSEQ multiplex PCR, and its TCRdb copy is limited to in-frame clones, with some not included. This table holds 75,000 to 85,000 clones, around 90% found once. The input for sequencing was peripheral blood, taken 28 days after the second AZD1222 dose. These receptors originate from an adult who received the AZD1222 COVID-19 vaccine.

The V call is TRBV2, the J call TRBJ1-3, with TRBD1 matching 7 bases. With 6 bases clipped from V and 3 bases from J, the junction kept 5 bases outside the gene matches. The CDR3 contains 14 residues. Germline loops: CDR1 SNHLY, CDR2 FYNNEI. The CDR3 DNA follows: TGTGCCAGCAGGCCGGACAGGATTGGAAACACCATATATTTT. It yields the protein CASRPDRIGNTIYF.

This sequence joins TRBV27 and TRBJ1-1; D is ambiguous. The CDR3 length is 12 residues. Germline V gene sequence: CDR1 MNHEY, CDR2 SMNVEV (reference sequence). The ends were cut back, 4 bases at V and 8 bases at J, with 11 bases in the middle. Written as DNA, the CDR3 is TGTGCCAGCAGTTACCACTCTGGGGAAGCTTTCTTT. Its protein product is CASSYHSGEAFF.

J is TRBJ2-3 and V is TRBV5-6; D is uncertain. The CDR3 is 15 residues long. Trimming stripped 1 base from V and 1 base from J, with 10 bases between. Germline values: CDR1 SGHDT, CDR2 YYEEEE. This CDR3 reads CASSLLVSGTDTQYF. In nucleotides, the CDR3 is TGTGCCAGCAGCTTGTTGGTGTCAGGCACAGATACGCAGTATTTT.

This chain connects TRBV10-3 to TRBJ1-5; no clear D gene. CDR3 size: 14 residues. Germline V gene data show CDR1 as ENHRY and CDR2 as SYGVKD. Trimming took off 9 bases at V and 0 bases at J, with 12 bases between the two ends. CDR3 coding DNA: TGTGCCATTTCCGGGCTTAGTAGCAATCAGCCCCAGCATTTT. Amino acids: CAISGLSSNQPQHF.

The genes are TRBV12-5 and TRBJ2-7; possible D gene TRBD1, 5 bases. CDR1 is LGHNT, CDR2 FRNRAP, per germline. Trimming removed 0 bases at V and 6 bases at J, with 6 bases between. The CDR3 runs to 12 residues. The CDR3 DNA is TGTGCTAGTGGTTTGGTACAGGCCGAGCAGTACTTC. Amino acid sequence: CASGLVQAEQYF.

The chain employs TRBV10-3 and TRBJ1-6; the match to TRBD1 covers 9 bases. The CDR3 sequence is 14 residues long. Trimming at V came to 4 bases and at J to 9 bases, leaving 4 bases not matched to a gene. Germline V gene sequence: CDR1 ENHRY, CDR2 SYGVKD. This CDR3 reads CAISAGQGASPLHF. The CDR3 DNA reads as TGTGCCATCAGTGCGGGACAGGGCGCTTCACCCCTCCACTTT.

The CDR3 DNA reads TGTGCCAGCAGTTTGGTAGCGGGGGGTTACAATGAGCAGTTCTTC. Amino acid sequence: CASSLVAGGYNEQFF. The chain is built from TRBV27 and TRBJ2-1; 10 bases are shared with TRBD2. The junction had 3 bases not matched to a gene; V was cut back by 3 bases and J by 4 bases. Germline V gene lookup returns CDR1 MNHEY and CDR2 SMNVEV (reference sequence). The length of the CDR3 is 15 residues.

This sequence joins TRBV6-2 or TRBV6-3 and TRBJ2-1, with D possibly TRBD1 on 7 matching bases. The germline V gene encodes CDR1 MNHEY and CDR2 SVGEGT. The CDR3 covers 15 residues. V was trimmed by 4 bases and J by 4 bases, leaving 14 bases between them. This CDR3 reads CASSSGGKSYNEQFF. The CDR3 DNA reads as TGTGCCAGCAGTTCAGGGGGGAAGAGTTACAATGAGCAGTTCTTC.

The chain uses TRBV5-4 and TRBJ2-3; D is perhaps TRBD1 (6 bases). The CDR3 is 15 residues long. The germline V and J ends were trimmed by 4 bases and 2 bases, with 14 bases remaining between them. CDR1 and CDR2 (germline): SGHNT, YYREEE (reference sequence). The CDR3 coding sequence is TGTGCCAGCAGCCCGGACAGTCAAAACACAGATACGCAGTATTTT. Its protein is CASSPDSQNTDTQYF.

This sequence joins TRBV27 and TRBJ1-5; 12 bases align to TRBD1. The V gene end was trimmed by 2 bases and the J gene end by 5 bases; junction bases not matched to a gene: 7. The CDR3 totals 17 residues. The germline gives CDR1 MNHEY, CDR2 SMNVEV (reference sequence). The CDR3: CASSLGLGQGAYQPQHF. In nucleotides, the CDR3 is TGTGCCAGCAGTTTAGGATTGGGACAGGGGGCATATCAGCCCCAGCATTTT.

The gene calls are TRBV3-1 (or the pseudogene TRBV3-2) and TRBJ1-3, with 10 positions matching TRBD1. V dropped 4 bases and J dropped 0; count of bases not matched to a gene: 12. CDR3 size: 19 residues. CDR1 is LGHDT and CDR2 is YNNKEL in the germline V gene (reference sequence). The CDR3 spells CASSLGTGDFWSSGNTIYF. DNA of the CDR3: TGTGCCAGCAGCCTCGGGACAGGGGACTTCTGGAGCTCTGGAAACACCATATATTTT.

As concerns this clone: Germline is not matched at one junction end, which may reflect a read error. The rearrangement uses TRBV7-9 and TRBJ1-2; D not resolved. Germline-derived CDR1 and CDR2 are SEHNR and FQNEAQ (reference sequence). This CDR3 spans 14 amino acids. CDR3 nucleotides: TGTGCCAGCAGCTTCCAGCCTACAGCTTATGGATACACCTTC. Protein product: CASSFQPTAYGYTF. The variable domain in full, with the rest retrieved from reference TRBV7-9 and TRBJ1-2, is DTGVSQNPRHKITKRGQNVTFRCDPISEHNRLYWYRQTLGQGPEFLTYFQNEAQLEKSRLLSDRFSAERPKGSFSTLEIQRTEQGDSAMYLCASSFQPTAYGYTFGSGTRLTVV.

The chain couples TRBV4-1 to TRBJ2-7; the D gene is possibly TRBD1 (5 bases). The V end was cut by 0 bases, the J end by 5 bases, with 11 bases between. Germline-derived CDR1 and CDR2 are MGHRA and YSYEKL. The CDR3 runs 14 residues. The chain's CDR3 is CASSQDLSRDEQYF. The CDR3 DNA sequence: TGCGCCAGCAGCCAAGATCTATCCAGGGACGAGCAGTACTTC.

The chain is built from TRBV4-3 and TRBJ1-2; D is undetermined. Germline V gene data show CDR1 as LGHNA and CDR2 as YSLEER. The ends were cut back, 6 bases at V and 7 bases at J, with 12 bases in the middle. The CDR3 consists of 12 residues. For the CDR3, the DNA is TGCGCCAGCAGTTCCACCAAGACTGGCTACACCTTC. It translates to CASSSTKTGYTF.

This chain connects TRBV5-4 to TRBJ1-2, with a possible D match to TRBD1 (6 bases). Trimming pared 0 bases from V and 5 bases from J, leaving 17 bases between. From germline, CDR1 is SGHNT and CDR2 YYREEE (reference sequence). The CDR3 extends over 16 amino acids. CDR3 loop: CASSLGGAGEGYGYTF. In nucleotides, the CDR3 is TGTGCCAGCAGCTTGGGGGGGGCAGGGGAAGGATATGGCTACACCTTC.

The chain links TRBV4-1 to TRBJ2-1; D possibly matches TRBD1 or TRBD2 (5 bases each). Trimming left V 5 bases short and J 6 bases short, with 11 bases between. The CDR3 is made up of 13 amino acids. In germline, CDR1 is MGHRA, CDR2 YSYEKL. DNA of the CDR3: TGCGCCAGCAGCGTCCGGGACGCCAATGAGCAGTTCTTC. This codes for CASSVRDANEQFF.

The chain is built from TRBV7-3 and TRBJ2-7; D tentatively fits TRBD1 or TRBD2 (6 bases each). Looked up from germline, CDR1 is SGHTA and CDR2 is FQGTGA. The CDR3 contains 14 residues. V dropped 5 bases and J dropped 3 bases, with 14 bases sitting between them. This CDR3 is CASSPGADLYEQYF. CDR3 nucleotide sequence: TGTGCCAGCAGCCCGGGGGCGGACCTCTACGAGCAGTACTTC.

V is TRBV10-3 and J is TRBJ1-3; 8 bases are a match to TRBD1. The V gene end was trimmed by 6 bases and the J gene end by 3 bases; junction bases not matched to a gene: 7. Germline CDR1 ENHRY, CDR2 SYGVKD. CDR3 length: 15 amino acids. The CDR3 DNA reads TGTGCCATCAGCCCACAGGGGGTCTTTGGAAACACCATATATTTT. It translates to CAISPQGVFGNTIYF.

This clone was counted only a few times. J is TRBJ2-7 and V is TRBV7-2, with D possibly TRBD1 on 7 matching bases. This CDR3 comprises 17 residues. Trimming removed 5 bases at V and 2 bases at J, with 22 bases between. The germline gives CDR1 SGHTA, CDR2 FQGNSA. The CDR3 sequence: CASSPQGGMLRTYEQYF. The DNA of the CDR3 is TGTGCCAGCAGCCCCCAGGGGGGAATGTTACGAACCTACGAGCAGTACTTC.

The chain recombines TRBV9 with TRBJ1-2; no firm D call. The CDR3 loop spans 14 amino acids. The V gene's germline CDR1 is SGDLS and CDR2 YYNGEE. V shed 3 bases and J shed 0 bases, with 9 bases lying between them. CDR3 in amino acids: CASSAGTTNYGYTF. CDR3 nucleotides: TGTGCCAGCAGCGCGGGAACAACTAACTATGGCTACACCTTC.

This chain links TRBV20-1 with TRBJ1-5, with TRBD1 matching 12 bases. The V gene's germline CDR1 is DFQATT and CDR2 SNEGSKA (reference sequence). This CDR3 is 15 amino acids long. V trimming: 3 bases; J trimming: 7 bases; junction bases outside the gene matches: 7. The CDR3 loop is CSASGGQGARQPQHF. CDR3 bases: TGCAGTGCTAGTGGGGGACAGGGGGCGAGACAGCCCCAGCATTTT.

V gene TRBV9 combines with J gene TRBJ2-6, with a tentative D call TRBD1 (5 bases). The CDR3 runs 15 residues. V was trimmed by 1 base and J by 1 base, leaving 6 bases between them. Germline assignment: CDR1 SGDLS and CDR2 YYNGEE. The CDR3 DNA follows: TGTGCCAGCAGCGTACAGGGATCTGGGGCCAACGTCCTGACTTTC. It codes for CASSVQGSGANVLTF.

This chain's CDR3 is CAWSAPGFEQYF. DNA of the CDR3: TGTGCCTGGAGTGCCCCAGGTTTTGAGCAGTACTTC. The chain joins TRBV30 to TRBJ2-7, with D uncertain. The ends were cut back, 1 base at V and 7 bases at J, with 11 bases in the middle. Per the germline V gene, CDR1 is GTSNPN and CDR2 is SVGIG (reference sequence). The CDR3 is made up of 12 amino acids.

This chain links TRBV4-1 with TRBJ2-7, with D possibly matching TRBD1 (6 bases). The germline gives CDR1 MGHRA, CDR2 YSYEKL. V was trimmed by 5 bases and J by 4 bases, leaving 18 bases between them. The CDR3 contains 15 residues. This chain's CDR3 is CASSDSRGGGYEQYF. The CDR3 DNA reads TGCGCCAGCAGCGATAGCAGGGGTGGCGGGTACGAGCAGTACTTC.

V and J are TRBV5-6 and TRBJ2-7, with TRBD2 matching over 8 bases. CDR1 and CDR2 (germline): SGHDT, YYEEEE. V lost 3 bases to trimming and J lost 1 base; unmatched junction nucleotides: 9. The CDR3 consists of 16 residues. The CDR3 DNA sequence: TGTGCCAGCAGCTCTCACCCCGGGACTAGTTCCTACGAGCAGTACTTC. Translating gives CASSSHPGTSSYEQYF.

V is TRBV7-6 and J is TRBJ2-7; D remains ambiguous. Germline assignment: CDR1 SGHVS and CDR2 FNYEAQ. The V end was cut by 1 base, the J end by 3 bases, with 19 bases between. The CDR3 runs to 17 residues. The CDR3 protein is CASSLDVRNSLIYEQYF. For the CDR3, the DNA is TGTGCCAGCAGCTTAGATGTGAGAAATTCGCTGATCTACGAGCAGTACTTC.

This clone was counted a single time. The V call is TRBV24-1, the J call TRBJ2-2; no firm D call. V was cut by 2 bases and J by 6 bases, with 15 bases left in between. The germline V gene has CDR1 KGHDR and CDR2 SFDVKD. CDR3 length equals 16 residues. The CDR3 reads CATSDSPGAVAGELFF. CDR3 nucleotide sequence: TGTGCCACCAGTGATTCTCCAGGCGCAGTGGCCGGGGAGCTGTTTTTT.

This chain joins TRBV20-1 and TRBJ2-1, with D possibly being TRBD2 (5 bases). This CDR3 is built from 14 residues. Trimming left V 3 bases short and J 6 bases short, with 15 bases between. Germline CDR1 is DFQATT and CDR2 is SNEGSKA (reference sequence). CDR3 sequence: CSASRSAIVNEQFF. The CDR3 DNA sequence: TGCAGTGCTAGTCGTAGCGCGATCGTCAATGAGCAGTTCTTC.

This clone was detected once. The chain employs TRBV28 and TRBJ2-1; weak D call: TRBD1 (5 bases). The germline CDR1 and CDR2 sequences are MDHEN and SYDVKM. The CDR3 extends over 14 amino acids. The V and J ends lost 6 bases and 3 bases respectively, with 12 bases between them. The CDR3 DNA reads as TGTGCCAGCAGGCCATGGCAGGGCTACAATGAGCAGTTCTTC. This translates into CASRPWQGYNEQFF.

The rearrangement uses TRBV2 and TRBJ1-1; D not certain. The V and J ends lost 8 bases and 2 bases respectively, with 12 bases between them. CDR1 is SNHLY, CDR2 FYNNEI, per germline. This CDR3 spans 13 amino acids. The CDR3 sequence: CASSMGRNTEAFF. CDR3 nucleotide sequence: TGTGCCAGCTCTATGGGCCGCAACACTGAAGCTTTCTTT.